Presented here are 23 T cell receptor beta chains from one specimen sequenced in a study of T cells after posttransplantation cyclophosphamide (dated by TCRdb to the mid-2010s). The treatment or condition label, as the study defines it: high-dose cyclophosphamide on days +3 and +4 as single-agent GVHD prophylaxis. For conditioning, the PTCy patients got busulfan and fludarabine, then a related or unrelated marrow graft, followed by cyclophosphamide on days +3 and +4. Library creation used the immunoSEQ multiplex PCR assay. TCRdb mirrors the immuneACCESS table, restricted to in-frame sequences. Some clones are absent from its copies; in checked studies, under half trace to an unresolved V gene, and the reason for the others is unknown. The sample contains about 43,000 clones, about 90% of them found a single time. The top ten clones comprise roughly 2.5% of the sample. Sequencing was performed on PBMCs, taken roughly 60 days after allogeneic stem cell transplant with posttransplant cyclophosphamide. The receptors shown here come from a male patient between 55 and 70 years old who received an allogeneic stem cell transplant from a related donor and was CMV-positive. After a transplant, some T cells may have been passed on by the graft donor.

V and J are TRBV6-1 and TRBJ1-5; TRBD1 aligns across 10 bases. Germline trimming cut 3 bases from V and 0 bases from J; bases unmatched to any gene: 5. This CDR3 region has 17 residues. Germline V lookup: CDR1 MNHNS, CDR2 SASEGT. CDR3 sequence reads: CASSDPGQGSSNQPQHF. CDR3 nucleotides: TGTGCCAGCAGTGACCCGGGACAGGGGAGTAGCAATCAGCCCCAGCATTTT.

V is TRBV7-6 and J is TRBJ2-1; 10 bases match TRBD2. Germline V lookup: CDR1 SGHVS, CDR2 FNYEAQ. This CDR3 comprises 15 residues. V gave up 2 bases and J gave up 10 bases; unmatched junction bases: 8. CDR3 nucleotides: TGTGCCAGCAGCTTATCTAGCGGGGGCAAAGGGGAGCAGTTCTTC. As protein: CASSLSSGGKGEQFF.

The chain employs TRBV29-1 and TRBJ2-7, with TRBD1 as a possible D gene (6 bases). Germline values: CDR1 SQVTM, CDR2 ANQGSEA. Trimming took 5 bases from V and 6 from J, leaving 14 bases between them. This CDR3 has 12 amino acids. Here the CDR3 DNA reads TGCAGCGTTAGACTACAGGGCGGCGAGCAGTACGTC. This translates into CSVRLQGGEQYV.

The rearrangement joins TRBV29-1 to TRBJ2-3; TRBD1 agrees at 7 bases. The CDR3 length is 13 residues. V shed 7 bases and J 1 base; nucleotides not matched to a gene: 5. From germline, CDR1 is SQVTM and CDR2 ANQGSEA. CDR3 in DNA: TGCAGCGCGTCACAGGGGCGCACAGATACGCAGTATTTT. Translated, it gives CSASQGRTDTQYF.

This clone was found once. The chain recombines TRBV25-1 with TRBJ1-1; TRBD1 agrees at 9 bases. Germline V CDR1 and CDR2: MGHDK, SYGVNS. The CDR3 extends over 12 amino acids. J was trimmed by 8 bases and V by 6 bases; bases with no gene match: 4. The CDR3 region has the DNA TGTGCCAGCAGAGGACAGGGGAAGGAAGCTTTCTTT. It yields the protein CASRGQGKEAFF.

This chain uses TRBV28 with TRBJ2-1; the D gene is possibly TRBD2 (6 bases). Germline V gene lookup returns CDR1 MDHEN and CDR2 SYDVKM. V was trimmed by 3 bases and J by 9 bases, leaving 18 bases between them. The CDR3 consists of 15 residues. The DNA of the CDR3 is TGTGCCAGCAGTTTCTTGGGCGGGGCCTTACGTGAGCAGTTCTTC. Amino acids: CASSFLGGALREQFF.

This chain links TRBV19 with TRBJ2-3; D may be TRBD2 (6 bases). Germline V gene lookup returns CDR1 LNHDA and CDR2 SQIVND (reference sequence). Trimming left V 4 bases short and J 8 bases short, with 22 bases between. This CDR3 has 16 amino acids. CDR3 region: CASSTLTRINGGTQYF. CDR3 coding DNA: TGTGCCAGTAGTACCCTGACTAGGATTAATGGTGGTACGCAGTATTTT.

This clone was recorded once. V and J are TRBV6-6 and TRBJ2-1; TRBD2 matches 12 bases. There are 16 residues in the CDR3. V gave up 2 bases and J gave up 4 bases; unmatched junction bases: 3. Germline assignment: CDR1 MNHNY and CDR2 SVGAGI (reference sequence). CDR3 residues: CASSYPGLAGYNEQFF. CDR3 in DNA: TGTGCCAGCAGTTACCCCGGACTAGCGGGGTACAATGAGCAGTTCTTC.

This chain's CDR3 is CASNGGDSLRGYTF. As DNA, the CDR3 is TGTGCCAGCAACGGGGGAGACAGTTTGCGTGGCTACACCTTC. This rearrangement joins TRBV2 to TRBJ1-2, with D possibly TRBD1 on 5 matching bases. V was cut by 7 bases and J by 7 bases, with 19 bases left in between. The CDR3 consists of 14 residues. Germline CDR1 is SNHLY and CDR2 is FYNNEI.

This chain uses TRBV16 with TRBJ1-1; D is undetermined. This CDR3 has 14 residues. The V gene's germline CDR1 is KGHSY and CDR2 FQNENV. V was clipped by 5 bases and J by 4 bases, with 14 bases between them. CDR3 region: CASSIQGRSTEAFF. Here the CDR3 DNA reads TGTGCCAGCAGCATCCAAGGGAGGAGCACTGAAGCTTTCTTT.

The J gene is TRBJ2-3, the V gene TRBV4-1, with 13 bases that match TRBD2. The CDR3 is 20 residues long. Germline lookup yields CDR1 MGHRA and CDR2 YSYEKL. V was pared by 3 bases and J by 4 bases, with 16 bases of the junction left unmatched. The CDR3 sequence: CASSHPGLAGRKVSADTQYF. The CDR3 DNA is TGCGCCAGCAGCCACCCGGGACTAGCGGGGAGGAAGGTGTCCGCAGATACGCAGTATTTT.

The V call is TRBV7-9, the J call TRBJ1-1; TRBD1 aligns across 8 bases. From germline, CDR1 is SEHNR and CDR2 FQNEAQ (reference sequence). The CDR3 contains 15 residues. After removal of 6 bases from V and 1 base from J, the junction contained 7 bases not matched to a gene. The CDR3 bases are TGTGCCAGCAGTCACACCGGGACAGGGAACACTGAAGCTTTCTTT. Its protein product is CASSHTGTGNTEAFF.

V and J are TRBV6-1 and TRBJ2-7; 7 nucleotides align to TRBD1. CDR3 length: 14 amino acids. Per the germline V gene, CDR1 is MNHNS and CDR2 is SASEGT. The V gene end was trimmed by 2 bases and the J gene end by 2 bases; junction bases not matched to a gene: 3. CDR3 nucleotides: TGTGCCAGCAGTGAAACAGGGGCCACCTACGAGCAGTACGTC. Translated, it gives CASSETGATYEQYV.

The CDR3 spells CASSFGRGALDTQYF. CDR3 nucleotides: TGCGCCAGCAGCTTTGGGCGGGGCGCCCTCGATACCCAGTACTTC. This chain joins TRBV5-1 and TRBJ2-5; D is perhaps TRBD2 (6 bases). The CDR3 sequence is 15 residues long. Germline CDR1 is SGHRS and CDR2 is YFSETQ. Trimming took 2 bases from V and 8 from J, leaving 19 bases between them.

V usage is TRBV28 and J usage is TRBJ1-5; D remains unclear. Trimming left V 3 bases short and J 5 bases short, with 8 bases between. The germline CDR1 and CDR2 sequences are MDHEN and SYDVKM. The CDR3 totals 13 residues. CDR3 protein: CASSFVRDQPQHF. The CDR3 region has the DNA TGTGCCAGCAGTTTTGTGAGGGATCAGCCCCAGCATTTT.

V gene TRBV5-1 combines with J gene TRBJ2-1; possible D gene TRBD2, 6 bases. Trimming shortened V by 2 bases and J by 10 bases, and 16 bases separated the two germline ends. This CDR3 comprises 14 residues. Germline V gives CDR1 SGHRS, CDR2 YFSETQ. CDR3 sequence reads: CASSLGTLAVEQFF. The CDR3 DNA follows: TGCGCCAGCAGCTTAGGGACTCTCGCCGTCGAGCAGTTCTTC.

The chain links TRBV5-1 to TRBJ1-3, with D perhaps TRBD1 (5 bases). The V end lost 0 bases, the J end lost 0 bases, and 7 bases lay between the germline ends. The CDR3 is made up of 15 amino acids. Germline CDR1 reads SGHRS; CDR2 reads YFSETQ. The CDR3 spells CASSLGTTSGNTIYF. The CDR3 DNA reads TGCGCCAGCAGCTTGGGGACAACCTCTGGAAACACCATATATTTT.

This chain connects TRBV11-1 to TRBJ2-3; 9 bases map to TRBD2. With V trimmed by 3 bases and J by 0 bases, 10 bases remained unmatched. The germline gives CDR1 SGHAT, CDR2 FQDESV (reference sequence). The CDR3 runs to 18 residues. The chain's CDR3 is CASSFIAGELISTDTQYF. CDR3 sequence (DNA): TGTGCCAGCAGCTTCATAGCGGGGGAGCTGATTAGCACAGATACGCAGTATTTT. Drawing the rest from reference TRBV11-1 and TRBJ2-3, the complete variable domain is EAEVAQSPRYKITEKSQAVAFWCDPISGHATLYWYRQILGQGPELLVQFQDESVVDDSQLPKDRFSAERLKGVDSTLKIQPAELGDSAMYLCASSFIAGELISTDTQYFGPGTRLTVL.

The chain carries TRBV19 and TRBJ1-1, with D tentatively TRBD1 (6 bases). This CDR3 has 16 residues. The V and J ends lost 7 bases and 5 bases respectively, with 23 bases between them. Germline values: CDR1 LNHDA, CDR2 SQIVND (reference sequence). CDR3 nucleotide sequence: TGTGCCAGTACCTACTCCAAAGGGGGGGGGTGGACTGAAGCTTTCTTT. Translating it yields CASTYSKGGGWTEAFF.

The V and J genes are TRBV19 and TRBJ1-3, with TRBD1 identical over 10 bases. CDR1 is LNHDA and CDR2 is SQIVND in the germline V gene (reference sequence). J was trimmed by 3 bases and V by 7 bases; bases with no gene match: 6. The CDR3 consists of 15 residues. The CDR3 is CASNGGQGIGNTIYF. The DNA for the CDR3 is TGTGCCAGTAACGGGGGACAGGGGATTGGAAACACCATATATTTT.

CDR3 DNA: TGCGCCAGCAGCCAAGGGCATCTCGCGCGACGGGGGGCGACTGAAGCTTTCTTT. This translates into CASSQGHLARRGATEAFF. The chain uses TRBV4-1 and TRBJ1-1; D may be TRBD1 (6 bases). The germline V and J ends were trimmed by 1 base and 5 bases, with 23 bases remaining between them. CDR1 is MGHRA, CDR2 YSYEKL, per germline. CDR3 length: 18 amino acids.

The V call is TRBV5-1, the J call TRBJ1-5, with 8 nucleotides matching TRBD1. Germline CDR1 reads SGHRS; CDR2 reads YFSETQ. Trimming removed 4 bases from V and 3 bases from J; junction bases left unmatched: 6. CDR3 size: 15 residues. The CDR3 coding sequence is TGCGCCAGCAGCGACGGGACAGGCTCCAATCAGCCCCAGCATTTT. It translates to CASSDGTGSNQPQHF.

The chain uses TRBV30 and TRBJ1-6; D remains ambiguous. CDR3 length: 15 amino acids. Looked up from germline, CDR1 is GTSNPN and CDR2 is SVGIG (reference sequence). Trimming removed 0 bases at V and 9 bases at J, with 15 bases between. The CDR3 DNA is TGTGCCTGGAGTGTGAAGTCCGGAGGAATTTCACCCCTCCACTTT. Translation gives CAWSVKSGGISPLHF.